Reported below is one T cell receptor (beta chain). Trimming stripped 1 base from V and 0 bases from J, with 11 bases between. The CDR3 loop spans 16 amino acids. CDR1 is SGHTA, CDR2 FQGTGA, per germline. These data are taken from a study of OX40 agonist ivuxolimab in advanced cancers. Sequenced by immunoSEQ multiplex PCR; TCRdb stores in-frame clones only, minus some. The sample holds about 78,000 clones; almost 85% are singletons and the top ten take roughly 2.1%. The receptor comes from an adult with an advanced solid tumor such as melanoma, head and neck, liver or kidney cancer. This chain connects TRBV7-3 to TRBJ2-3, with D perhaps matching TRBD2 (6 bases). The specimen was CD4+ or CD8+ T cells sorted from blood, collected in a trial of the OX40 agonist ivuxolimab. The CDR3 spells CASSLSFGTSTDTQYF. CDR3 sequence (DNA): TGTGCCAGCAGCTTAAGTTTCGGGACTAGCACAGATACGCAGTATTTT.